The 19 T cell receptor beta chains in this list originate from one sample, sequenced in a study of blood T cell repertoires in COVID-19. TCRdb keeps only in-frame clones here, not all; method: immunoSEQ multiplex PCR. The table shows under 300,000 clones, with around 83% occurring only once. Material for sequencing was peripheral blood. The receptors here all came from a young man with active or convalescent COVID-19.

V usage is TRBV5-1 and J usage is TRBJ2-2; 9 bases are shared with TRBD1. The germline V gene encodes CDR1 SGHRS and CDR2 YFSETQ. This CDR3 has 16 amino acids. After removal of 1 base from V and 5 bases from J, the junction contained 6 bases not matched to a gene. This CDR3 is CASSLRDRVVTGELFF. DNA of the CDR3: TGCGCCAGCAGCTTGAGGGACAGGGTCGTTACCGGGGAGCTGTTTTTT.

This clone has a single count. The chain couples TRBV7-6 to TRBJ2-1; 12 bases are a match to TRBD2. The CDR3 is 19 amino acids. Trimming at V came to 3 bases and at J to 8 bases, leaving 17 bases not matched to a gene. Germline loops: CDR1 SGHVS, CDR2 FNYEAQ. The CDR3 DNA reads as TGTGCCAGCAGCTTCTCACTAGCGGGGGGAAAGGGCCTGGTCGATGAGCAGTTCTTC. This translates into CASSFSLAGGKGLVDEQFF.

The chain recombines TRBV5-4 with TRBJ2-2; D unresolved. From germline, CDR1 is SGHNT and CDR2 YYREEE (reference sequence). The V and J ends lost 4 bases and 3 bases respectively, with 16 bases between them. The CDR3 spans 16 residues. CDR3 amino acids: CASSPRKSRYTGELFF. CDR3 nucleotides: TGTGCCAGCAGCCCGAGGAAGAGTAGGTACACCGGGGAGCTGTTTTTT.

The chain uses TRBV30 and TRBJ1-6, with 7 bases lining up with TRBD1. This CDR3 contains 14 residues. V shed 4 bases and J 9 bases; nucleotides not matched to a gene: 9. Germline CDR1 and CDR2: GTSNPN and SVGIG (reference sequence). CDR3 in DNA: TGTGCCTGGAAAAGGACAGGATTGAGTTCACCCCTCCACTTT. Its translation is CAWKRTGLSSPLHF.

V usage is TRBV19 and J usage is TRBJ1-2, with TRBD1 matching over 9 bases. Unmatched junction bases numbered 4, after V lost 3 bases and J lost 8 bases. Germline CDR1 and CDR2: LNHDA and SQIVND (reference sequence). This CDR3 region has 13 residues. The CDR3 spells CASSIGQGRGYTF. CDR3 DNA sequence: TGTGCCAGTAGTATCGGACAGGGGCGAGGCTACACCTTC. Complete variable domain (other parts from reference TRBV19 and TRBJ1-2): DGGITQSPKYLFRKEGQNVTLSCEQNLNHDAMYWYRQDPGQGLRLIYYSQIVNDFQKGDIAEGYSVSREKKESFPLTVTSAQKNPTAFYLCASSIGQGRGYTFGSGTRLTVV.

This chain uses TRBV27 with TRBJ2-6; 7 bases agree with TRBD1. The germline gives CDR1 MNHEY, CDR2 SMNVEV (reference sequence). The J segment lost 2 bases and the V segment lost 10 bases, leaving 2 bases of the junction unmatched. The CDR3 spans 13 residues. The CDR3 sequence: CATQGAGANVLTF. CDR3 nucleotides: TGTGCCACCCAGGGGGCTGGGGCCAACGTCCTGACTTTC.

The chain is built from TRBV28 and TRBJ2-2, with a possible D match to TRBD2 (5 bases). The germline gives CDR1 MDHEN, CDR2 SYDVKM. Deletions cut 5 bases from V and 4 bases from J, with 20 bases between. The CDR3 is 17 residues long. The CDR3: CASSPSGLLLGTGELFF. The CDR3 DNA reads as TGTGCCAGCAGTCCTTCCGGACTCCTGCTCGGCACCGGGGAGCTGTTTTTT.

V usage is TRBV3-1 (or the pseudogene TRBV3-2) and J usage is TRBJ2-1, with 7 bases fitting TRBD2. The V segment lost 0 bases and the J segment 2 bases; nucleotides outside the gene matches: 10. The CDR3 loop spans 18 amino acids. CDR1 and CDR2 (germline): LGHDT, YNNKEL (reference sequence). The CDR3 DNA follows: TGTGCCAGCAGCCAAGAAAGGGACTTGCTAGCGGCCTACAATGAGCAGTTCTTC. This gives the protein CASSQERDLLAAYNEQFF.

This clone was seen just once. The chain uses TRBV27 and TRBJ2-7; D remains unclear. Trimming pared 8 bases from V and 4 bases from J, leaving 15 bases between. Germline V gives CDR1 MNHEY, CDR2 SMNVEV (reference sequence). This CDR3 spans 13 amino acids. The CDR3 nucleotides are TGTGCCAGCCGCTTGCCGGGTGGTTACGAGCAGTACTTC. Amino acids: CASRLPGGYEQYF.

A few counts support this clone. The rearrangement joins TRBV7-3 to TRBJ2-2, with 7 positions matching TRBD1. Germline-derived CDR1 and CDR2 are SGHTA and FQGTGA. This CDR3 has 13 amino acids. V lost 5 bases to trimming and J lost 6 bases; unmatched junction nucleotides: 3. The CDR3 spells CASSLDRAGELFF. DNA of the CDR3: TGTGCCAGCAGCCTAGACAGGGCCGGGGAGCTGTTTTTT. Full variable domain (remainder filled in from reference TRBV7-3 and TRBJ2-2): GAGVSQTPSNKVTEKGKYVELRCDPISGHTALYWYRQSLGQGPEFLIYFQGTGAADDSGLPNDRFFAVRPEGSVSTLKIQRTERGDSAVYLCASSLDRAGELFFGEGSRLTVL.

This chain connects TRBV9 to TRBJ2-7; D remains ambiguous. V shed 3 bases and J shed 7 bases, with 8 bases lying between them. This CDR3 is 11 amino acids long. Germline CDR1 reads SGDLS; CDR2 reads YYNGEE. Here the CDR3 reads CASSAGREQYF. DNA of the CDR3: TGTGCCAGCAGCGCTGGCCGAGAGCAGTACTTC.

The CDR3 loop is CATSDSVLAAGELFF. The CDR3 nucleotides are TGTGCCACCAGTGATTCTGTCCTGGCGGCCGGGGAGCTGTTTTTT. The V gene is TRBV24-1, the J gene TRBJ2-2; no reliable D call. The CDR3 runs to 15 residues. The V end lost 2 bases, the J end lost 6 bases, and 12 bases lay between the germline ends. Per germline, CDR1 KGHDR and CDR2 SFDVKD.

The V and J genes are TRBV5-1 and TRBJ1-2; D may be TRBD1 (6 bases). V dropped 4 bases and J dropped 5 bases, with 9 bases sitting between them. CDR1 and CDR2 from the germline V gene are SGHRS and YFSETQ. CDR3 length: 12 residues. The CDR3 spells CASSPQGYGYTF. As DNA, the CDR3 is TGCGCCAGCAGCCCACAGGGTTATGGCTACACCTTC.

The CDR3 sequence is CASRSESEQFF. CDR3 coding DNA: TGTGCCAGCAGGTCGGAGAGTGAGCAGTTCTTC. The rearrangement joins TRBV6-5 to TRBJ2-1; D not certain. CDR3 length equals 11 residues. The germline V gene encodes CDR1 MNHEY and CDR2 SVGAGI. V was clipped by 6 bases and J by 9 bases, with 9 bases between them.

The gene calls are TRBV4-3 and TRBJ1-2; the match to TRBD1 covers 8 bases. Germline CDR1 reads LGHNA; CDR2 reads YSLEER. V was clipped by 3 bases and J by 4 bases; unmatched bases: 10. The CDR3 is 16 amino acids. CDR3 coding DNA: TGCGCCAGCAGCCATACGGACAGGGAAGGTCTCTATGGCTACACCTTC. Translated, it gives CASSHTDREGLYGYTF.

The gene calls are TRBV30 and TRBJ1-5; TRBD1 might be the D (5 bases). Per germline, CDR1 GTSNPN and CDR2 SVGIG (reference sequence). V lost 3 bases to trimming and J lost 3 bases, with 9 bases between them. The CDR3 is made up of 13 amino acids. The CDR3 coding sequence is TGTGCCTGGAGCGGGGGGATCAATCAGCCCCAGCATTTT. It translates to CAWSGGINQPQHF.

This chain joins TRBV6-2 or TRBV6-3 and TRBJ2-7; no definite D call. CDR3 length: 14 residues. Germline V gene sequence: CDR1 MNHEY, CDR2 SVGEGT. Trimming pared 5 bases from V and 6 bases from J, leaving 17 bases between. The CDR3 region has the DNA TGTGCCAGCAGTGGCCCATCGAGAGGAGTCGAGCAGTACTTC. This translates into CASSGPSRGVEQYF.

This chain links TRBV5-1 with TRBJ2-7; 7 nucleotides line up with TRBD2. The length of the CDR3 is 14 residues. The junction had 9 bases not matched to a gene; V was cut back by 2 bases and J by 7 bases. Germline loops: CDR1 SGHRS, CDR2 YFSETQ. CDR3 in amino acids: CASSFGQGLWEQYF. In DNA form, the CDR3 reads TGCGCCAGCAGCTTTGGGCAGGGACTATGGGAGCAGTACTTC.

The J gene is TRBJ2-1, the V gene TRBV25-1, with no clear D. V was trimmed by 6 bases and J by 9 bases, leaving 12 bases between them. Germline CDR1 is MGHDK and CDR2 is SYGVNS. This CDR3 has 12 amino acids. CDR3 loop: CASSVGDREQFF. For the CDR3, the DNA is TGTGCCAGCAGCGTAGGAGATCGTGAGCAGTTCTTC.